This T cell receptor beta chain was documented in a study of spatial heterogeneity in lung cancer. This clonotype was seen ten or more times. Time point specified: blood at routine non-recurrence follow-up after resection. CDR3 length equals 14 residues. The germline gives CDR1 SQVTM, CDR2 ANQGSEA. V was pared by 4 bases and J by 2 bases, with 12 bases between. In TCRdb, the 5' RACE reads were re-called with MiXCR into one record per CDR3 protein. Of about 36,000 distinct CDR3 sequences in the sample, around 6.9% were seen once. This chain links TRBV29-1 with TRBJ1-5; D gene uncertain. The sample in question was PBMCs, obtained at follow-up. This receptor was identified in a male donor with early-stage non-small cell lung cancer. This CDR3 is CSVVGDPGNQPQHF. In DNA form, the CDR3 reads TGCAGCGTTGTAGGAGATCCGGGCAATCAGCCCCAGCATTTT. Complete variable domain (other parts from reference TRBV29-1 and TRBJ1-5): SAVISQKPSRDICQRGTSLTIQCQVDSQVTMMFWYRQQPGQSLTLIATANQGSEATYESGFVIDKFPISRPNLTFSTLTVSNMSPEDSSIYLCSVVGDPGNQPQHFGDGTRLSIL.